This TCR beta chain came from a study of T cell responses to AZD1222 COVID-19 vaccine. Method: immunoSEQ multiplex PCR; TCRdb's copy keeps in-frame clones and lacks some. Of more than 100,000 clones listed, approximately 92% are singletons. The CDR3 extends over 13 amino acids. Losses at the gene ends were 6 bases for V and 8 bases for J; bases not matched to a gene: 3. Germline-derived CDR1 and CDR2 are LNHDA and SQIVND (reference sequence). Sequenced here: peripheral blood, sampled on day 0 of AZD1222 vaccination. The TCR comes from an adult in good health. The V and J genes are TRBV19 and TRBJ1-4; 10 bases map to TRBD1. CDR3 sequence: CASRDRGQEKLFF. For the CDR3, the DNA is TGTGCCAGTAGAGACAGGGGGCAGGAAAAACTGTTTTTT.